The T cell receptor (beta chain) described here comes from a study of beta chain features in type 1 diabetes. The entirety of the isolated RNA underwent reverse transcription, so expressed TCRB transcripts were sequenced. TCRdb's table, derived via immunoSEQ multiplex PCR, lists solely in-frame clones and lacks some. Of around 300,000 clones listed, approximately 14% are singletons. CDR3 size: 15 residues. Germline CDR1 and CDR2: MNHEY and SVGAGI. The V end was cut by 2 bases, the J end by 3 bases, with 14 bases between. Regarding the study as a whole: A definitive answer on HLA type influencing TCRB rearrangement was not reached here.

This clone was seen a handful of times. Its antigen is currently unknown. The sequenced sample consisted of central memory CD4+ T cells from blood. The chain employs TRBV6-5 and TRBJ2-7; tentatively, D is TRBD1 (5 bases). The TCR originated in a man aged 30 to 45 in good health. The CDR3, as DNA: TGTGCCAGCAGTTACAGGGGTAGGCCTATCTACGAGCAGTACTTC. It codes for CASSYRGRPIYEQYF.